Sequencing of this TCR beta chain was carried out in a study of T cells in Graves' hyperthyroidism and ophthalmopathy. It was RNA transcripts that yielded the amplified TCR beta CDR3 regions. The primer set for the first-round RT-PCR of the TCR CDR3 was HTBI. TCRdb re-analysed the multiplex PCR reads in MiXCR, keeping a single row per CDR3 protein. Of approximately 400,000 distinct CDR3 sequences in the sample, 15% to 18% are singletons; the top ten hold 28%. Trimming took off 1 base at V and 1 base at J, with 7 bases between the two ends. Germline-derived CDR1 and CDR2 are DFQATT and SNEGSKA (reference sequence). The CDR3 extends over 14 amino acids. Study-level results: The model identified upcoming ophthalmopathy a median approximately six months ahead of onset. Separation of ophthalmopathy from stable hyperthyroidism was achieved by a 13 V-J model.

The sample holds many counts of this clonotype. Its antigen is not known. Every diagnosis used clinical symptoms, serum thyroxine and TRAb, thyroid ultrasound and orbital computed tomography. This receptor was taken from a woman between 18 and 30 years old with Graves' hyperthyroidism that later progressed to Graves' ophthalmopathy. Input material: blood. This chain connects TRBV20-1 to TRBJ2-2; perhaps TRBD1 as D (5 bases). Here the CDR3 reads CSARAGQNTGELFF. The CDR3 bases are TGCAGTGCTAGAGCAGGACAGAACACCGGGGAGCTGTTTTTT.